Following are 22 T cell receptor beta chains from one sample sequenced in a study of cytomegalovirus exposure and HLA in healthy donors. The PCR contained 60 Vbeta and 13 Jbeta primers. Sequencing used immunoSEQ multiplex PCR; TCRdb keeps in-frame clones, though not all of them. Here the sample spans under 200,000 clones, 68% being singletons. Sequenced: PBMCs. These receptors came from a woman in her 40s in good health and CMV-seropositive.

This sequence joins TRBV6-5 and TRBJ1-1; the D is unclear. This CDR3 is 14 amino acids long. Between the trimmed V and J ends, which lost 4 bases and 2 bases, there was a span of 11 bases. CDR1 and CDR2 from the germline V gene are MNHEY and SVGAGI. The CDR3 reads CASSFEVANTEAFF. As DNA, the CDR3 is TGTGCCAGCAGTTTTGAGGTGGCCAACACTGAAGCTTTCTTT.

This clone was detected only a few times. This sequence joins TRBV10-3 and TRBJ2-7, with 9 nucleotides matching TRBD2. V lost 6 bases to trimming and J lost 0 bases; unmatched junction nucleotides: 6. Germline CDR1 ENHRY, CDR2 SYGVKD. The CDR3 has 15 amino acids. The CDR3 protein is CAISWTSEHSYEQYF. In DNA form, the CDR3 reads TGTGCCATCAGCTGGACTAGCGAGCACTCCTACGAGCAGTACTTC.

The chain couples TRBV28 to TRBJ2-5, with D possibly TRBD2 on 7 matching bases. The germline CDR1 and CDR2 sequences are MDHEN and SYDVKM. Trimming took off 2 bases at V and 4 bases at J, with 11 bases between the two ends. The CDR3 sequence is 14 residues long. CDR3 DNA sequence: TGTGCCAGCAGTTTAGGGGGGGCCGGAGAGACCCAGTACTTC. Amino acid sequence: CASSLGGAGETQYF. The whole variable domain, remainder taken from reference TRBV28 and TRBJ2-5, is DVKVTQSSRYLVKRTGEKVFLECVQDMDHENMFWYRQDPGLGLRLIYFSYDVKMKEKGDIPEGYSVSREKKERFSLILESASTNQTSMYLCASSLGGAGETQYFGPGTRLLVL.

The chain uses TRBV4-2 and TRBJ2-2; TRBD1 matches 7 bases. CDR1 LGHNA and CDR2 YNFKEQ come from the germline V gene. The CDR3 contains 14 residues. The J segment lost 5 bases and the V segment lost 4 bases, leaving 4 bases of the junction unmatched. CDR3 region: CASSPSQGTGELFF. The CDR3 DNA reads as TGTGCCAGCAGCCCATCACAGGGGACCGGGGAGCTGTTTTTT.

The chain has TRBV28 and TRBJ2-7, with D maybe TRBD2 (7 bases). Germline V gene data show CDR1 as MDHEN and CDR2 as SYDVKM. CDR3 length: 14 amino acids. V was pared by 7 bases and J by 0 bases, with 13 bases between. The CDR3 coding sequence is TGTGCCAGCACCCCCGGGGGGCGCTCCTACGAGCAGTACTTC. Translating gives CASTPGGRSYEQYF.

This clone occurred a few times. The chain couples TRBV9 to TRBJ1-2; D possibly corresponds to TRBD1 (5 bases). The CDR3 is 18 amino acids. Per germline, CDR1 SGDLS and CDR2 YYNGEE. Between the trimmed V and J ends, which lost 4 bases and 2 bases, there was a span of 24 bases. DNA for the CDR3: TGTGCCAGCAGCTCCCCCCTTCACGGGGGACCAGAAAACTATGGCTACACCTTC. Residues: CASSSPLHGGPENYGYTF.

Comment on this clone: An end of the junction differs from the germline gene, which may be a read error. The chain has TRBV7-7 and TRBJ2-5; 8 bases match TRBD2. The CDR3 has 12 residues. CDR1 SSHAT and CDR2 FNYEAQ come from the germline V gene (reference sequence). The CDR3 here is CASSGLAETQYF. In nucleotides, the CDR3 is TGTGCTAGCAGCGGACTAGCCGAGACCCAGTACTTC. Variable domain in full (rest from reference TRBV7-7 and TRBJ2-5): GAGVSQSPRYKVTKRGQDVTLRCDPISSHATLYWYQQALGQGPEFLTYFNYEAQPDKSGLPSDRFSAERPEGSISTLTIQRTEQRDSAMYRCASSGLAETQYFGPGTRLLVL.

J is TRBJ1-1 and V is TRBV6-1; D not resolved. The CDR3 spans 13 residues. Deletions cut 8 bases from V and 4 bases from J, with 14 bases between. CDR1 and CDR2 (germline): MNHNS, SASEGT. The CDR3 DNA reads as TGTGCCAGCCGGATCGGGTTCGGCACTGAAGCTTTCTTT. It translates to CASRIGFGTEAFF.

The rearrangement uses TRBV27 and TRBJ2-2; possible D gene TRBD1, 5 bases. CDR3 length equals 18 residues. Germline-derived CDR1 and CDR2 are MNHEY and SMNVEV (reference sequence). The V end lost 1 base, the J end lost 0 bases, and 15 bases lay between the germline ends. CDR3 loop: CASSLLVPTDANTGELFF. DNA of the CDR3: TGTGCCAGCAGTTTATTAGTCCCGACAGATGCGAACACCGGGGAGCTGTTTTTT.

This chain connects TRBV19 to TRBJ1-2; TRBD1 matches 8 bases. The V gene end was trimmed by 5 bases and the J gene end by 3 bases; junction bases not matched to a gene: 11. CDR3 size: 16 residues. Germline V gene sequence: CDR1 LNHDA, CDR2 SQIVND (reference sequence). The CDR3 DNA reads as TGTGCCAGTAGTCTCACTGGGACAGGTGAGGACTATGGCTACACCTTC. It codes for CASSLTGTGEDYGYTF.

This sequence joins TRBV29-1 and TRBJ1-1; D might be TRBD1 (6 bases). The CDR3 extends over 13 amino acids. V lost 7 bases, J lost 1 base, and 13 bases lay in between. Germline CDR1 reads SQVTM; CDR2 reads ANQGSEA. CDR3 amino acids: CSASTGPNTEAFF. CDR3 sequence (DNA): TGCAGCGCCTCAACAGGGCCGAACACTGAAGCTTTCTTT.

The CDR3 here is CASSYNGYEQYF. As DNA, the CDR3 is TGTGCCAGCAGTTACAACGGCTACGAGCAGTACTTC. This chain links TRBV6-6 with TRBJ2-7; D gene ambiguous. Germline CDR1 and CDR2: MNHNY and SVGAGI (reference sequence). V lost 2 bases and J 3 bases, leaving 5 bases between the germline ends. The CDR3 totals 12 residues.

The chain links TRBV5-1 to TRBJ2-7, with D uncertain. Deletions cut 0 bases from V and 3 bases from J, with 10 bases between. Germline values: CDR1 SGHRS, CDR2 YFSETQ. This CDR3 comprises 14 residues. The CDR3 sequence: CASSLGGELYEQYF. The CDR3 coding sequence is TGCGCCAGCAGCTTGGGAGGAGAACTCTACGAGCAGTACTTC.

This clone was seen more than once but under ten times. V and J are TRBV11-2 and TRBJ2-7; D might be TRBD1 (6 bases). The germline V and J ends were trimmed by 5 bases and 7 bases, with 15 bases remaining between them. Germline V gene sequence: CDR1 SGHAT, CDR2 FQNNGV. The length of the CDR3 is 13 residues. CDR3 bases: TGTGCCAGCAGCCCAGGAACAGGGTGGGAGCAGTACTTC. Residues: CASSPGTGWEQYF.

This clone was observed a handful of times. The rearrangement links TRBV25-1 to TRBJ1-6; D uncertain. V dropped 4 bases and J dropped 7 bases, with 17 bases sitting between them. The CDR3 totals 16 residues. The germline gives CDR1 MGHDK, CDR2 SYGVNS. The CDR3 nucleotides are TGTGCCAGCAGTGCCGTGGGGAACCCGGGGAATTCACCCCTCCACTTT. It translates to CASSAVGNPGNSPLHF.

This rearrangement joins TRBV27 to TRBJ1-6, with TRBD1 matching 8 bases. J was trimmed by 6 bases and V by 7 bases; bases with no gene match: 5. CDR1 MNHEY and CDR2 SMNVEV come from the germline V gene (reference sequence). The CDR3 contains 14 residues. The CDR3 DNA sequence: TGTGCCAGCACCCAGGACAGGGCTAATTCACCCCTCCACTTT. Translated, it gives CASTQDRANSPLHF.

This chain connects TRBV19 to TRBJ2-5; 12 nucleotides match TRBD2. Germline values: CDR1 LNHDA, CDR2 SQIVND (reference sequence). J was trimmed by 3 bases and V by 10 bases; bases with no gene match: 6. The CDR3 covers 14 residues. CDR3 loop: CATTRTSGKETQYF. The CDR3 DNA reads TGTGCCACGACCAGGACTAGCGGGAAAGAGACCCAGTACTTC.

The CDR3 DNA is TGTGCCAGCAGTGAACCAGCGGGGTACAATGAGCAGTTCTTC. It translates to CASSEPAGYNEQFF. V usage is TRBV25-1 and J usage is TRBJ2-1, with 7 bases fitting TRBD2. This CDR3 is built from 14 residues. Germline-derived CDR1 and CDR2 are MGHDK and SYGVNS. J lost 4 bases, V lost 2 bases, and 2 bases had no gene match.

The genes are TRBV28 and TRBJ2-2; possible D gene TRBD1, 5 bases. Trimming stripped 2 bases from V and 3 bases from J, with 10 bases between. The CDR3 runs 15 residues. Per the germline V gene, CDR1 is MDHEN and CDR2 is SYDVKM. CDR3 sequence reads: CASSLQGDYTGELFF. The CDR3 coding sequence is TGTGCCAGCAGTTTACAGGGTGACTACACCGGGGAGCTGTTTTTT.

The chain recombines TRBV18 with TRBJ2-6, with D possibly matching TRBD2 (6 bases). The V gene lost 0 bases and the J gene lost 0 bases, with 12 bases spanning the gap. This CDR3 spans 18 amino acids. The germline CDR1 and CDR2 sequences are KGHSH and LQKENI. CDR3 bases: TGTGCCAGCTCACCACCGGGACTTAGAAGCTCTGGGGCCAACGTCCTGACTTTC. Its translation: CASSPPGLRSSGANVLTF. Looking up the rest from reference TRBV18 and TRBJ2-6 gives the full variable domain: NAGVMQNPRHLVRRRGQEARLRCSPMKGHSHVYWYRQLPEEGLKFMVYLQKENIIDESGMPKERFSAEFPKEGPSILRIQQVVRGDSAAYFCASSPPGLRSSGANVLTFGAGSRLTVL.

The CDR3 region is CASSYGSRAEGVAFF. Here the CDR3 DNA reads TGTGCCAGCAGTTACGGGTCGCGGGCAGAAGGCGTGGCTTTCTTT. This sequence joins TRBV6-6 and TRBJ1-1; D call uncertain. The V end lost 2 bases, the J end lost 11 bases, and 21 bases lay between the germline ends. The length of the CDR3 is 15 residues. CDR1 MNHNY and CDR2 SVGAGI come from the germline V gene (reference sequence).

The chain links TRBV9 to TRBJ2-4; 12 bases fit TRBD2. This CDR3 comprises 13 residues. J lost 6 bases, V lost 7 bases, and 2 bases had no gene match. Germline V gene data show CDR1 as SGDLS and CDR2 as YYNGEE. CDR3 sequence (DNA): TGTGCCAGCTCGGGACTAGCGGGAAACATTCAGTACTTC. Encoded protein: CASSGLAGNIQYF. Combining the CDR3 with reference TRBV9 and TRBJ2-4 gives the whole variable domain DSGVTQTPKHLITATGQRVTLRCSPRSGDLSVYWYQQSLDQGLQFLIQYYNGEERAKGNILERFSAQQFPDLHSELNLSSLELGDSALYFCASSGLAGNIQYFGAGTRLSVL.